This T cell receptor (beta chain) is from a study of blood T cell repertoires in COVID-19. Study background: Sites across the United States, Italy and Spain contributed samples from acute and convalescent COVID-19.

The method was immunoSEQ multiplex PCR; TCRdb's version includes in-frame clones alone and lacks a portion of them. This table has around 100,000 clones, roughly 90% appearing once. The CDR3 runs to 15 residues. The germline V gene has CDR1 MNHEY and CDR2 SVGAGI. Losses at the gene ends were 4 bases for V and 2 bases for J; bases not matched to a gene: 3. This clone is a singleton in its sample. The chain employs TRBV6-5 and TRBJ1-5, with 9 positions matching TRBD1. The source is a woman aged 55 to 70 with acute or convalescent COVID-19. Sequenced input: peripheral blood. In DNA form, the CDR3 reads TGTGCCAGCAGTTTACAGGGGGCTGGCAATCAGCCCCAGCATTTT. This gives the protein CASSLQGAGNQPQHF.